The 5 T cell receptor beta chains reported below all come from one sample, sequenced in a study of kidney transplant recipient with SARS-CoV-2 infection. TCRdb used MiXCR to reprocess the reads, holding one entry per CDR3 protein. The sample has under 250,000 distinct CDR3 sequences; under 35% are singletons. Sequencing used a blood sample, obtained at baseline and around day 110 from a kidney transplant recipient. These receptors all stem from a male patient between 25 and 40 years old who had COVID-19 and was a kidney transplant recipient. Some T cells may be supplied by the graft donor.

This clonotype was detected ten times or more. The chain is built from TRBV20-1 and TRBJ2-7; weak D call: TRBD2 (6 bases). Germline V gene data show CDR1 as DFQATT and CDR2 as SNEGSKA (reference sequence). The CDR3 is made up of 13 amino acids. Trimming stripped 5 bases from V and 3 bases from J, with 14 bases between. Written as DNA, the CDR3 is TGCAGTGCTTCCGGGACTGATAGCTACGAGCAGTACTTC. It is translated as CSASGTDSYEQYF.

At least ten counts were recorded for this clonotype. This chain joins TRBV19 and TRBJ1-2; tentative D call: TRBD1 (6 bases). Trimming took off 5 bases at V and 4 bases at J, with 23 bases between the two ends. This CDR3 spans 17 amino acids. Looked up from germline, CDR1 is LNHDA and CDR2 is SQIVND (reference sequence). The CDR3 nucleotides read TGTGCCAGTAGTTTATTTGGGACAAATCGAAAGACCTATGGCTACACCTTC. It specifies CASSLFGTNRKTYGYTF.

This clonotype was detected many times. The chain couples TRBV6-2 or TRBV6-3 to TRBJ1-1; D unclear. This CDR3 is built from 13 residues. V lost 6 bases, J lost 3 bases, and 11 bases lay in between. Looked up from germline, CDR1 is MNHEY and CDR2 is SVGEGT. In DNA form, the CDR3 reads TGTGCCAGCAGCTTACGGGGTTACACTGAAGCTTTCTTT. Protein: CASSLRGYTEAFF.

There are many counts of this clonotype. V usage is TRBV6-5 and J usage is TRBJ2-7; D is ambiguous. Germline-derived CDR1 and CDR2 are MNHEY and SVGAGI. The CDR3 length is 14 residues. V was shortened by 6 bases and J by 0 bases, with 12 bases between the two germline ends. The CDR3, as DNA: TGTGCCAGCAGGGAACTACCTAGCTCCTACGAGCAGTACTTC. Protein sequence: CASRELPSSYEQYF.

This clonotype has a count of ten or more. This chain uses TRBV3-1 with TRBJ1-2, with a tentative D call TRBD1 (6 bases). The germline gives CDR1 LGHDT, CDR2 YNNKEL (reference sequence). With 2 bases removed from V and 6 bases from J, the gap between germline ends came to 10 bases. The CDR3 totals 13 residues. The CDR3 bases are TGTGCCAGCAGCCAACAACAGGGTAATGGCTACACCTTC. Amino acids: CASSQQQGNGYTF.